This T cell receptor (beta chain) is from a study of beta chain features in type 1 diabetes. Germline lookup yields CDR1 SGHTA and CDR2 FQGNSA. V was clipped by 1 base and J by 7 bases, with 11 bases between them. The CDR3 totals 15 residues. Study results and limitations: Cells expressing TCR highly could be over-represented by cDNA sequencing. For Type 1 diabetes patients, all four CD4+ subsets carried TCRB CDR3s that were moderately but significantly shorter. Resolution of whether HLA type affects TCRB rearrangement was not achieved here.

Sequenced material consisted of expressed TCRB transcripts (all of the isolated RNA was reverse transcribed). TCRdb keeps only in-frame clones here, not all; method: immunoSEQ multiplex PCR. In the table there are 600,000 to 750,000 clones, 9.5% to 15% of which are singletons. Note on this clone: Its antigen is unidentified.

This rearrangement joins TRBV7-2 to TRBJ1-6, with no clear D. Source material: naive CD4+ T cells from blood. The TCR originated in a man aged 30 to 45 with type 1 diabetes. As DNA, the CDR3 is TGTGCCAGCAGCTTAGTAGTGGGAGGGAATTCACCCCTCCACTTT. This gives the protein CASSLVVGGNSPLHF.